This T cell receptor (beta chain) derives from a study of T cell responses to AZD1222 COVID-19 vaccine. Worth noting for this clone: Its antigen remains unknown.

TCRdb's table, derived via immunoSEQ multiplex PCR, lists solely in-frame clones and lacks some. This sample has 150,000 to 250,000 clones, with 90% to 95% found just once. The CDR3 sequence is 13 residues long. V dropped 6 bases and J dropped 2 bases, with 8 bases sitting between them. The study, taken as a whole, reports: At baseline, seropositivity was found in only a handful of AZD1222 recipients. Sampling that yielded the repertoires occurred only after the peak T cell response.

This sequence originates from an adult who received the AZD1222 COVID-19 vaccine. The specimen was peripheral blood, collected 28 days after the second AZD1222 dose. This chain joins TRBV12-3 or TRBV12-4 and TRBJ1-5; tentatively, D is TRBD1 (6 bases). The CDR3: CASRQGGNQPQHF. Written as DNA, the CDR3 is TGTGCCAGCAGACAGGGAGGCAATCAGCCCCAGCATTTT.